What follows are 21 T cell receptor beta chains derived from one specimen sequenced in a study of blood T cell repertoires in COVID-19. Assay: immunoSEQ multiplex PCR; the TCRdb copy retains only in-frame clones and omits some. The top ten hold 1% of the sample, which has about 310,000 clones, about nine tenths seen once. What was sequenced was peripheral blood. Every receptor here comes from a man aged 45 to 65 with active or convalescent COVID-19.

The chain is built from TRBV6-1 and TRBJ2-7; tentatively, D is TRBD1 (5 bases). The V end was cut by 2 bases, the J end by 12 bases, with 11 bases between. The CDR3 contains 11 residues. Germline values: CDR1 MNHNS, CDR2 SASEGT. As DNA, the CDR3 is TGTGCCAGCAGTGAACAAGGGGAAAGGTACTTC. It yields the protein CASSEQGERYF.

The CDR3 spells CASTDLDRAYGYTF. The CDR3 region has the DNA TGTGCCTCGACAGATCTCGACAGAGCCTATGGCTACACCTTC. The chain has TRBV19 and TRBJ1-2; maybe TRBD1 (5 bases). The CDR3 covers 14 residues. Germline assignment: CDR1 LNHDA and CDR2 SQIVND (reference sequence). The V gene lost 11 bases and the J gene lost 4 bases, with 20 bases spanning the gap.

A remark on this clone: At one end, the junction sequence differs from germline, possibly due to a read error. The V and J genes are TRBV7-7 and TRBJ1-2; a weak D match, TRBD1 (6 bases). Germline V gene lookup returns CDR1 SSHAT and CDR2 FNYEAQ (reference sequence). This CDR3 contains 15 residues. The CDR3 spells CASSPILAQGHGYTF. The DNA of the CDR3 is TGTGCTAGCAGCCCGATCCTAGCCCAGGGGCATGGCTACACCTTC.

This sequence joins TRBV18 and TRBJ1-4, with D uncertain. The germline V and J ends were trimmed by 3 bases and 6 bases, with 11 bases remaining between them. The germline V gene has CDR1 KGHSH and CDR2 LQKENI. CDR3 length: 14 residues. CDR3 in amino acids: CASSPRHRDEKLFF. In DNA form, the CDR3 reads TGTGCCAGCTCACCGAGGCACCGAGATGAAAAACTGTTTTTT.

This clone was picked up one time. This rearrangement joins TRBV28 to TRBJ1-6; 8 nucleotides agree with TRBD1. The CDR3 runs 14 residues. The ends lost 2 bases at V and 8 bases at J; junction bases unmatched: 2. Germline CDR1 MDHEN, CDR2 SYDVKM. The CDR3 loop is CASSLMDRDSPLHF. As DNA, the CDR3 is TGTGCCAGCAGTTTAATGGACAGGGATTCACCCCTCCACTTT.

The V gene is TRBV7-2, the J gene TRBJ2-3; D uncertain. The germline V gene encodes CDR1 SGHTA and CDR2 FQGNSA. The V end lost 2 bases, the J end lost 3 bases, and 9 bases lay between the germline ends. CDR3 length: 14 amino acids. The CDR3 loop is CASSLNLGTDTQYF. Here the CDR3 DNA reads TGTGCCAGCAGCTTAAATCTAGGTACAGATACGCAGTATTTT.

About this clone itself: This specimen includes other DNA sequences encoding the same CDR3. The CDR3 nucleotides are TGTGCCTGGAGTCGCGGCGGGGGGGCCTACAATGAGCAGTTCTTC. It encodes CAWSRGGGAYNEQFF. V usage is TRBV30 and J usage is TRBJ2-1; TRBD2 aligns across 9 bases. CDR1 and CDR2 (germline): GTSNPN, SVGIG (reference sequence). The CDR3 sequence is 15 residues long. V lost 2 bases, J lost 2 bases, and 4 bases stayed unmatched.

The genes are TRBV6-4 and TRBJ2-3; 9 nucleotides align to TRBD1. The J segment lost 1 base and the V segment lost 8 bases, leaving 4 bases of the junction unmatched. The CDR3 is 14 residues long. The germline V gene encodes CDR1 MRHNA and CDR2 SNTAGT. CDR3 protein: CASGRDRGTDTQYF. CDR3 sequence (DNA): TGTGCCAGCGGCCGGGACAGGGGCACAGATACGCAGTATTTT.

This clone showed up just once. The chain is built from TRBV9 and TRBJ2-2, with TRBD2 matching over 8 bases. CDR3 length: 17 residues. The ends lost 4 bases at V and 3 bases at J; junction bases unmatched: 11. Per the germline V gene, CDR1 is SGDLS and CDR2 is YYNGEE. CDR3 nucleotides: TGTGCCAGCAGCCCCCGGGGAGGCGGGGGGTACACCGGGGAGCTGTTTTTT. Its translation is CASSPRGGGGYTGELFF.

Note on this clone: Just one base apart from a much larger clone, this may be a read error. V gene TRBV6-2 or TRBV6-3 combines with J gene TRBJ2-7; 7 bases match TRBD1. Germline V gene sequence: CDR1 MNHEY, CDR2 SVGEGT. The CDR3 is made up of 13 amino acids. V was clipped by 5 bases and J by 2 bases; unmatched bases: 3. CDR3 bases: TGTGCCAGCAGTCGTGACAGGGCCTACGAGCAGTACTTC. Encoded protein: CASSRDRAYEQYF.

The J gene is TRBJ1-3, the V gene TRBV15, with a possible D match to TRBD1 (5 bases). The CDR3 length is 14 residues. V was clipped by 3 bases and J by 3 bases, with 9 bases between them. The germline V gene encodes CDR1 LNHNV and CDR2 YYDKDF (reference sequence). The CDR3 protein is CATSSAGFGNTIYF. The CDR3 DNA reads TGTGCCACCAGCAGCGCAGGGTTTGGAAACACCATATATTTT.

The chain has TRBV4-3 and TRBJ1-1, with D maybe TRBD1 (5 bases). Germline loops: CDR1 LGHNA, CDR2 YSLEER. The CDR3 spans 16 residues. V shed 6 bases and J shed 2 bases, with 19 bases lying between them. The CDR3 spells CASSWGSGRLNTEAFF. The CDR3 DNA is TGCGCCAGCAGTTGGGGCTCTGGCAGGCTAAACACTGAAGCTTTCTTT.

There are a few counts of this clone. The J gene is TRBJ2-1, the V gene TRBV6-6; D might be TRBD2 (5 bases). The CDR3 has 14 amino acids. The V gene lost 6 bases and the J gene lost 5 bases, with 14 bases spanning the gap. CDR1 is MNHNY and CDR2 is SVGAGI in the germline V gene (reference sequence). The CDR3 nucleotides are TGTGCCAGCAGCTCCGGGATCTTCGACAATGAGCAGTTCTTC. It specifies CASSSGIFDNEQFF.

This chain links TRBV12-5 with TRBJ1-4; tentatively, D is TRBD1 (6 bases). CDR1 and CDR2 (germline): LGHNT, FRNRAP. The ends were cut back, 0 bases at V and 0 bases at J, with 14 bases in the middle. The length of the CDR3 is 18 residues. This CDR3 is CASGLVRSGDATNEKLFF. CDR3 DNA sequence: TGTGCTAGTGGTTTGGTACGATCAGGGGACGCAACTAATGAAAAACTGTTTTTT.

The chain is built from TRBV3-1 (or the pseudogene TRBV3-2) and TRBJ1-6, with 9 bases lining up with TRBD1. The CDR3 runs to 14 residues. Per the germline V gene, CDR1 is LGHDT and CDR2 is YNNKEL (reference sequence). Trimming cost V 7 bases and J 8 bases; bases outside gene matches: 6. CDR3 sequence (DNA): TGTGCCAGCACGCGGGGACAGGGAGATTCACCCCTCCACTTT. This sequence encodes CASTRGQGDSPLHF.

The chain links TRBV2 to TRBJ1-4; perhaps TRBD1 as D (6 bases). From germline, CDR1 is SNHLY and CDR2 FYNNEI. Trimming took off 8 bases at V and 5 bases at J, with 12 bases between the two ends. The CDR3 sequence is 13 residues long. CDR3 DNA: TGTGCCAGCCAACAGGGATTGAATGAAAAACTGTTTTTT. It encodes CASQQGLNEKLFF.

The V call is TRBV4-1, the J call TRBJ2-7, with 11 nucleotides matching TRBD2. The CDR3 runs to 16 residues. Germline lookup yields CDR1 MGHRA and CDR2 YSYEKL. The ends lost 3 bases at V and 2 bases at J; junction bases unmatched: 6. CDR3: CASSQTSGTIAYEQYF. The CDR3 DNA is TGCGCCAGCAGCCAGACTAGCGGGACAATTGCCTACGAGCAGTACTTC.

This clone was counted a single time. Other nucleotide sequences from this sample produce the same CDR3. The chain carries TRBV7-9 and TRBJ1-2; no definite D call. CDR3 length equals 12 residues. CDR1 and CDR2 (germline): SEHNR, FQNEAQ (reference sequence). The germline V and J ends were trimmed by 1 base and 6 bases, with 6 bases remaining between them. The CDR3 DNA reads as TGTGCCAGCAGCTTAGGAGGTGATGGCTACACCTTC. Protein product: CASSLGGDGYTF.

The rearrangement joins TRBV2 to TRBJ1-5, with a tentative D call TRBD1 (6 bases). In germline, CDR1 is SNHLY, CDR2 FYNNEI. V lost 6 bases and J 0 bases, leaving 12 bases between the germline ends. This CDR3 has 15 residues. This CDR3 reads CASSAGQSSNQPQHF. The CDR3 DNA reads TGTGCCAGCAGCGCTGGACAGAGTAGCAATCAGCCCCAGCATTTT.

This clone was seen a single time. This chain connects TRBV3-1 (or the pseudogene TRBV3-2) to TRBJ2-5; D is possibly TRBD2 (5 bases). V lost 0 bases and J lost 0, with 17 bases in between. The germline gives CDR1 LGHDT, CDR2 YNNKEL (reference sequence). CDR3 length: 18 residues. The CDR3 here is CASSQESASGEYQETQYF. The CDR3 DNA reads TGTGCCAGCAGCCAAGAGTCGGCGAGCGGCGAGTACCAAGAGACCCAGTACTTC.

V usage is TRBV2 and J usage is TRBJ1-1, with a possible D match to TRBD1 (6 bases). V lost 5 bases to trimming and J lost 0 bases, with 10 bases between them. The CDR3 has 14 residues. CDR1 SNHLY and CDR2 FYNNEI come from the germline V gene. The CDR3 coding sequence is TGTGCCAGCAGTTTTGACAGGATGAACACTGAAGCTTTCTTT. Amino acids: CASSFDRMNTEAFF. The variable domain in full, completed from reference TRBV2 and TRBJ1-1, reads EPEVTQTPSHQVTQMGQEVILRCVPISNHLYFYWYRQILGQKVEFLVSFYNNEISEKSEIFDDQFSVERPDGSNFTLKIRSTKLEDSAMYFCASSFDRMNTEAFFGQGTRLTVV.